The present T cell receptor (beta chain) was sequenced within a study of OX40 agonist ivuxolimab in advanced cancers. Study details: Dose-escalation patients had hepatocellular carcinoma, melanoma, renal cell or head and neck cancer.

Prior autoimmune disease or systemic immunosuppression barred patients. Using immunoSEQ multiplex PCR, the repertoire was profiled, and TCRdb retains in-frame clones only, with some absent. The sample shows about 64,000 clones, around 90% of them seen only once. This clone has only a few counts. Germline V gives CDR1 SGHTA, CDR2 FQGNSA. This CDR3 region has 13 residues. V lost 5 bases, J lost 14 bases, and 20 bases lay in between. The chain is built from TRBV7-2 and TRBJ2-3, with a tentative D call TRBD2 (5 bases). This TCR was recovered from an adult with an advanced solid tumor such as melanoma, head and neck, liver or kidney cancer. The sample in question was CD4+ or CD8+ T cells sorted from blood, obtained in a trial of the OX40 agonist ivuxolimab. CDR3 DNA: TGTGCCAGCAGCCCGTTTATCGCGGAGGCGGTGTATTTT. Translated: CASSPFIAEAVYF.